This passage covers 27 T cell receptor beta chains from one sample sequenced in a study of CD8 T cells in Susac syndrome. The RNA input was roughly 0.5 to 1 ug, and it was reverse transcribed with random hexamers. Each CDR3 protein is one row after TCRdb ran MiXCR on the immunoSEQ multiplex PCR reads. The sample records 180,000 or so distinct CDR3 sequences, more than 90% being singletons. Sequencing was performed on CD4+ T cells from PBMCs. The receptors stem from a human donor in good health.

As DNA, the CDR3 is TGTGCCACCAGGGGTGGAACTGAAGCTTTCTTT. It specifies CATRGGTEAFF. This chain uses TRBV15 with TRBJ1-1; D is uncertain. The CDR3 consists of 11 residues. CDR1 LNHNV and CDR2 YYDKDF come from the germline V gene (reference sequence). Trimming cost V 6 bases and J 5 bases, with 7 bases left between them.

The rearrangement links TRBV15 to TRBJ2-7; D is perhaps TRBD2 (6 bases). V dropped 5 bases and J dropped 9 bases, with 26 bases sitting between them. CDR3 length: 16 residues. Per the germline V gene, CDR1 is LNHNV and CDR2 is YYDKDF (reference sequence). The CDR3 spells CATSPQPGGTLPLQYF. CDR3 bases: TGTGCCACCAGCCCGCAGCCCGGAGGGACCCTACCTCTGCAGTACTTC.

The chain recombines TRBV7-3 with TRBJ2-1; the D gene is possibly TRBD1 (6 bases). The V and J ends lost 6 bases and 2 bases respectively, with 14 bases between them. Germline lookup yields CDR1 SGHTA and CDR2 FQGTGA. This CDR3 has 15 residues. The CDR3 DNA is TGTGCCAGCAGGGCTACAGGGAGTCCCTACAATGAGCAGTTCTTC. The encoded protein is CASRATGSPYNEQFF.

The chain recombines TRBV7-2 with TRBJ2-2, with D possibly being TRBD2 (7 bases). This CDR3 has 16 residues. The V gene lost 5 bases and the J gene lost 5 bases, with 18 bases spanning the gap. The germline V gene encodes CDR1 SGHTA and CDR2 FQGNSA. CDR3 nucleotides: TGTGCCAGCAGCCTCATGGGGGGGCCCGGAACCGGGGAGCTGTTTTTT. Protein sequence: CASSLMGGPGTGELFF.

The rearrangement links TRBV4-3 to TRBJ2-1, with 16 bases aligning to TRBD2. The ends lost 2 bases at V and 8 bases at J; junction bases unmatched: 6. Germline loops: CDR1 LGHNA, CDR2 YSLEER. The CDR3 loop spans 17 amino acids. CDR3 sequence reads: CASSQQPGLAGGDEQFF. The CDR3 DNA reads TGCGCCAGCAGCCAACAGCCGGGACTAGCGGGGGGGGATGAGCAGTTCTTC.

The chain uses TRBV12-3 or TRBV12-4 and TRBJ2-7; tentative D call: TRBD2 (6 bases). CDR3 length: 12 residues. V lost 7 bases, J lost 6 bases, and 13 bases lay in between. CDR3 sequence: CASTVWGGEQYF. CDR3 sequence (DNA): TGTGCCAGCACCGTCTGGGGAGGCGAGCAGTACTTC.

J is TRBJ2-7 and V is TRBV7-2, with 9 nucleotides matching TRBD2. Trimming cost V 5 bases and J 2 bases; bases outside gene matches: 4. The CDR3 runs 14 residues. Germline V CDR1 and CDR2: SGHTA, FQGNSA. Here the CDR3 reads CASSRSGGPYEQYF. The CDR3 DNA follows: TGTGCCAGCAGCCGTAGCGGGGGACCCTACGAGCAGTACTTC.

J is TRBJ1-6 and V is TRBV20-1; D is perhaps TRBD1 (5 bases). Trimming shortened V by 0 bases and J by 6 bases, and 18 bases separated the two germline ends. CDR3 length equals 17 residues. CDR1 is DFQATT and CDR2 is SNEGSKA in the germline V gene (reference sequence). The CDR3 loop reads CSARDSSRDRANSPLHF. CDR3 coding DNA: TGCAGTGCTAGAGATAGTTCGAGGGACCGGGCTAATTCACCCCTCCACTTT.

The genes are TRBV12-3 or TRBV12-4 and TRBJ2-1; 9 nucleotides line up with TRBD2. Unmatched junction bases numbered 4, after V lost 10 bases and J lost 0 bases. CDR3 length: 14 residues. The CDR3, as DNA: TGTGCCACGGCGGGGGGGCTCTCCTACAATGAGCAGTTCTTC. Encoded protein: CATAGGLSYNEQFF.

The chain links TRBV3-1 to TRBJ1-1; TRBD1 might be the D (5 bases). Germline V gene data show CDR1 as LGHDT and CDR2 as YNNKEL (reference sequence). CDR3 length equals 17 residues. The V and J ends lost 4 bases and 4 bases respectively, with 22 bases between them. The CDR3 DNA follows: TGTGCCAGCAGCCGGTCAGCCGGGACCTCCGGGGGCACTGAAGCTTTCTTT. Its protein product is CASSRSAGTSGGTEAFF.

This chain connects TRBV6-2 or TRBV6-3 to TRBJ1-5; possibly TRBD1 for D (5 bases). Germline assignment: CDR1 MNHEY and CDR2 SVGEGT. Trimming shortened V by 5 bases and J by 1 base, and 15 bases separated the two germline ends. CDR3 length: 16 amino acids. CDR3 protein: CASSDGGVWSNQPQHF. The CDR3 bases are TGTGCCAGCAGTGACGGAGGGGTATGGAGCAATCAGCCCCAGCATTTT.

The chain carries TRBV11-2 and TRBJ2-3; no definite D call. Germline lookup yields CDR1 SGHAT and CDR2 FQNNGV. The length of the CDR3 is 16 residues. V was pared by 0 bases and J by 1 base, with 11 bases between. The CDR3 region is CASSLDGSDRTDTQYF. Here the CDR3 DNA reads TGTGCCAGCAGCTTAGATGGTTCCGATCGCACAGATACGCAGTATTTT.

The chain uses TRBV20-1 and TRBJ2-3, with TRBD2 matching 10 bases. J gave up 5 bases and V 5 bases, and 10 bases lay outside the gene matches. CDR3 size: 15 residues. From germline, CDR1 is DFQATT and CDR2 SNEGSKA (reference sequence). The CDR3 DNA reads as TGCAGTGCTGCGCCCGCAGCGGGGGGGCGAGATACGCAGTATTTT. It is translated as CSAAPAAGGRDTQYF.

The gene calls are TRBV5-1 and TRBJ2-3; the match to TRBD2 covers 8 bases. The germline V gene has CDR1 SGHRS and CDR2 YFSETQ. The CDR3 loop spans 16 amino acids. Unmatched junction bases numbered 7, after V lost 4 bases and J lost 0 bases. In DNA, the CDR3 is TGCGCCAGCAGCGGGCAGCGGGGGCCAAGCACAGATACGCAGTATTTT. Its protein is CASSGQRGPSTDTQYF.

The chain employs TRBV7-2 and TRBJ1-2; a possible D gene is TRBD1 (5 bases). Germline CDR1 and CDR2: SGHTA and FQGNSA. The CDR3 loop spans 14 amino acids. V lost 3 bases and J 4 bases, leaving 12 bases between the germline ends. The DNA of the CDR3 is TGTGCCAGCAGCTTGGGGCCAGCCTCCTATGGCTACACCTTC. Protein product: CASSLGPASYGYTF.

The chain is built from TRBV7-9 and TRBJ1-4; the match to TRBD1 covers 7 bases. This CDR3 contains 16 residues. The germline V gene has CDR1 SEHNR and CDR2 FQNEAQ (reference sequence). The junction had 13 bases not matched to a gene; V was cut back by 5 bases and J by 7 bases. The CDR3 coding sequence is TGTGCCAGCAGCGTCTCCCGGACAGGCCTTGGTGAAAAACTGTTTTTT. Protein sequence: CASSVSRTGLGEKLFF. The variable domain in full, completed from reference TRBV7-9 and TRBJ1-4, reads DTGVSQNPRHKITKRGQNVTFRCDPISEHNRLYWYRQTLGQGPEFLTYFQNEAQLEKSRLLSDRFSAERPKGSFSTLEIQRTEQGDSAMYLCASSVSRTGLGEKLFFGSGTQLSVL.

The chain recombines TRBV20-1 with TRBJ2-3; weak D call: TRBD2 (5 bases). Trimming pared 0 bases from V and 4 bases from J, leaving 14 bases between. Germline CDR1 reads DFQATT; CDR2 reads SNEGSKA (reference sequence). CDR3 length equals 15 residues. CDR3 in amino acids: CSARDRTGPPDTQYF. The CDR3 DNA sequence: TGCAGTGCTAGAGACCGGACTGGCCCCCCAGATACGCAGTATTTT.

The chain links TRBV18 to TRBJ1-1; TRBD1 matches 9 bases. The CDR3 covers 15 residues. Looked up from germline, CDR1 is KGHSH and CDR2 is LQKENI. V lost 5 bases to trimming and J lost 3 bases; unmatched junction nucleotides: 7. CDR3 sequence reads: CASSSTGTGYTEAFF. In DNA form, the CDR3 reads TGTGCCAGCTCATCGACCGGGACAGGGTACACTGAAGCTTTCTTT.

The V gene is TRBV20-1, the J gene TRBJ2-1, with 10 bases fitting TRBD2. CDR3 length equals 13 residues. V gave up 4 bases and J gave up 6 bases; unmatched junction bases: 3. Germline V CDR1 and CDR2: DFQATT, SNEGSKA (reference sequence). The CDR3 DNA follows: TGCAGTGCTAACAGCGGGGGGGGCAATGAGCAGTTCTTC. Translation: CSANSGGGNEQFF.

This clonotype was recorded once. The rearrangement uses TRBV7-6 and TRBJ2-7; 9 bases fit TRBD1. Trimming at V came to 5 bases and at J to 3 bases, leaving 5 bases not matched to a gene. Germline-derived CDR1 and CDR2 are SGHVS and FNYEAQ. The CDR3 has 14 amino acids. Written as DNA, the CDR3 is TGTGCCAGCAGCACGGGGACAGGGAACTACGAGCAGTACTTC. This encodes CASSTGTGNYEQYF.

The V call is TRBV20-1, the J call TRBJ2-1; 9 nucleotides agree with TRBD1. V lost 6 bases to trimming and J lost 3 bases; unmatched junction nucleotides: 6. Germline CDR1 is DFQATT and CDR2 is SNEGSKA (reference sequence). This CDR3 comprises 14 residues. The CDR3 loop reads CSASYRGLYNEQFF. In DNA, the CDR3 is TGCAGTGCATCTTACAGGGGGCTCTACAATGAGCAGTTCTTC.

The CDR3 loop reads CASSLGRILYNEQFF. The CDR3 nucleotides are TGTGCCAGCAGTTTAGGGAGGATCTTATACAATGAGCAGTTCTTC. The J gene is TRBJ2-1, the V gene TRBV12-3 or TRBV12-4; possibly TRBD2 for D (5 bases). V was cut by 1 base and J by 4 bases, with 11 bases left in between. The CDR3 length is 15 residues.

This chain joins TRBV7-8 and TRBJ2-3; 8 nucleotides agree with TRBD2. The trim removed 4 bases at V and 4 bases at J, leaving 10 bases unmatched. There are 16 residues in the CDR3. Germline V gives CDR1 SGHVS, CDR2 FQNEAQ. CDR3 nucleotides: TGTGCCAGCAGCTGGGAACTAGCGGCGGCTCCAGATACGCAGTATTTT. Translated: CASSWELAAAPDTQYF.

This chain connects TRBV7-9 to TRBJ2-5; 8 nucleotides line up with TRBD1. The CDR3 contains 14 residues. Per the germline V gene, CDR1 is SEHNR and CDR2 is FQNEAQ (reference sequence). J lost 1 base, V lost 3 bases, and 1 base had no gene match. Here the CDR3 reads CASSFTGGQETQYF. The CDR3 bases are TGTGCCAGCAGCTTCACAGGGGGCCAAGAGACCCAGTACTTC.

The rearrangement links TRBV23-1 to TRBJ1-4; 7 positions agree with TRBD1. TRBV23-1 is identified as an open reading frame with a role that is uncertain. V shed 6 bases, J shed 7 bases, and the junction held 17 bases outside the gene matches. This CDR3 has 17 residues. The CDR3 coding sequence is TGCGCCAGCAGCAAGAGACAGGGCGGTGATGTAGGTGAAAAACTGTTTTTT. It is translated as CASSKRQGGDVGEKLFF.

The chain couples TRBV6-5 to TRBJ2-2; a possible D gene is TRBD2 (6 bases). Trimming shortened V by 5 bases and J by 4 bases, and 14 bases separated the two germline ends. Germline-derived CDR1 and CDR2 are MNHEY and SVGAGI. The CDR3 loop spans 15 amino acids. CDR3 sequence: CASSPMGGRTGELFF. DNA of the CDR3: TGTGCCAGCAGTCCGATGGGGGGACGCACCGGGGAGCTGTTTTTT.

V and J are TRBV19 and TRBJ2-7; the match to TRBD1 covers 7 bases. Trimming at V came to 5 bases and at J to 2 bases, leaving 9 bases not matched to a gene. The CDR3 loop spans 15 amino acids. Germline CDR1 LNHDA, CDR2 SQIVND (reference sequence). Written as DNA, the CDR3 is TGTGCCAGTAGTCCTCGGACAGGTGGGGCCTACGAGCAGTACTTC. This gives the protein CASSPRTGGAYEQYF.